Given below is one T cell receptor (beta chain) in context. The antigen is undetermined. The data were taken from a study of Tregs in tolerant kidney transplant recipients. Study-wide points: Some patients' samples used different primers over time, so nucleotide sequences weren't comparable. Biological reproducibility was not directly addressed in this study. Activated donor B cell expansion appeared to reveal the most relevant donor-specific TCRbeta repertoire.

Using immunoSEQ multiplex PCR, the repertoire was profiled, and TCRdb retains in-frame clones only, with some absent. Here the sample spans approximately 81,000 clones, roughly 91% being singletons. The nonmyeloablative bone marrow transplants came from related graft donors, with transient mixed chimerism. Unstimulated Tregs (CD4+CD25+CD127-) and CD4+CD25- non-Tregs were sorted from PBMCs. Trimming shortened V by 2 bases and J by 6 bases, and 6 bases separated the two germline ends. Germline CDR1 SNHLY, CDR2 FYNNEI. This CDR3 contains 12 residues. V is TRBV2 and J is TRBJ2-3; D might be TRBD1 (5 bases). Sequences were derived from CD4+ T cells from blood (PBMCs), sampled 24 months after the transplant. The TCR was taken from a human patient who received a combined kidney and bone marrow transplant. Some T cells may be supplied by the graft donor. The CDR3: CASSEQGDTQYF. In nucleotides, the CDR3 is TGTGCCAGCAGTGAACAGGGTGATACGCAGTATTTT.